A single sample gave rise to the 2 T cell receptor beta chains below, sequenced in a study of blood T cell repertoires in COVID-19. Only in-frame clones appear in the TCRdb table, and some are missing; sequencing was by immunoSEQ multiplex PCR. Of roughly 150,000 clones listed, about four fifths are singletons. Sample: peripheral blood. The receptors were sampled from a woman in her seventies who had recovered from COVID-19.

The rearrangement joins TRBV14 to TRBJ1-4; 9 nucleotides line up with TRBD1. Trimming at V came to 4 bases and at J to 5 bases, leaving 5 bases not matched to a gene. The V gene's germline CDR1 is SGHDN and CDR2 FVKESK. This CDR3 comprises 15 residues. The CDR3 protein is CASSPGTGKNEKLFF. The CDR3 region has the DNA TGTGCCAGCAGCCCCGGGACAGGGAAAAATGAAAAACTGTTTTTT. The full variable domain, rest sourced from reference TRBV14 and TRBJ1-4, is EAGVTQFPSHSVIEKGQTVTLRCDPISGHDNLYWYRRVMGKEIKFLLHFVKESKQDESGMPNNRFLAERTGGTYSTLKVQPAELEDSGVYFCASSPGTGKNEKLFFGSGTQLSVL.

The V gene is TRBV5-1, the J gene TRBJ2-7; 13 bases fit TRBD2. Germline V CDR1 and CDR2: SGHRS, YFSETQ. This CDR3 comprises 15 residues. V lost 3 bases to trimming and J lost 4 bases; unmatched junction nucleotides: 4. The CDR3 DNA reads TGCGCCAGCAGCTCCCGGACTAGCGGGAGTTACGAGCAGTACTTC. The encoded protein is CASSSRTSGSYEQYF.